The 9 T cell receptor beta chains below all came from one sample that was sequenced in a study of blood T cells in healthy people across ages. The second PCR ran about 6 to 11 cycles with a sample-barcoded 5' primer and J-beta primers. A single record per CDR3 protein comes from TCRdb applying MiXCR to the 5' RACE reads. The table lists 650,000 to 900,000 distinct CDR3 sequences, 55% to 65% of them singletons. Sample: blood. Receptor source: a man aged 25-40 years in good health.

The rearrangement uses TRBV12-3 or TRBV12-4 and TRBJ2-3; 7 bases are a match to TRBD2. The CDR3 runs 16 residues. The junction had 11 bases not matched to a gene; V was cut back by 7 bases and J by 1 base. The CDR3 loop reads CASKDGERERTDTQYF. In DNA form, the CDR3 reads TGTGCCAGCAAAGACGGCGAGCGGGAACGCACAGATACGCAGTATTTT.

This chain links TRBV27 with TRBJ2-3, with 13 bases fitting TRBD2. J was trimmed by 3 bases and V by 2 bases; bases with no gene match: 5. CDR3 length equals 17 residues. Germline CDR1 is MNHEY and CDR2 is SMNVEV (reference sequence). CDR3 amino acids: CASSLGLAGVGTDTQYF. DNA for the CDR3: TGTGCCAGCAGTTTAGGACTAGCGGGGGTTGGAACAGATACGCAGTATTTT.

The V call is TRBV2, the J call TRBJ2-3, with 7 bases that match TRBD2. V dropped 2 bases and J dropped 2; count of bases not matched to a gene: 4. CDR1 and CDR2 from the germline V gene are SNHLY and FYNNEI. The CDR3 contains 15 residues. CDR3 protein: CASSELGGVTDTQYF. The CDR3 DNA reads TGTGCCAGCAGTGAACTGGGAGGGGTCACAGATACGCAGTATTTT. Complete variable domain (other parts from reference TRBV2 and TRBJ2-3): EPEVTQTPSHQVTQMGQEVILRCVPISNHLYFYWYRQILGQKVEFLVSFYNNEISEKSEIFDDQFSVERPDGSNFTLKIRSTKLEDSAMYFCASSELGGVTDTQYFGPGTRLTVL.

The chain links TRBV6-5 to TRBJ1-4, with a possible D match to TRBD1 (5 bases). The CDR3 loop spans 15 amino acids. Deletions cut 6 bases from V and 0 bases from J, with 11 bases between. Germline loops: CDR1 MNHEY, CDR2 SVGAGI. CDR3 in DNA: TGTGCCAGCAGGACAGATGGAGCAACTAATGAAAAACTGTTTTTT. Encoded protein: CASRTDGATNEKLFF.

This clonotype was seen only a few times. The chain joins TRBV20-1 to TRBJ2-7, with D possibly TRBD1 on 6 matching bases. The CDR3 length is 13 residues. CDR1 and CDR2 (germline): DFQATT, SNEGSKA (reference sequence). V shed 3 bases and J shed 3 bases, with 12 bases lying between them. DNA of the CDR3: TGCAGTGCTAGCGACAGGAGAGACTACGAGCAGTACTTC. It is translated as CSASDRRDYEQYF.

The CDR3 DNA reads as TGTGCCAGCAGCTCCACCGGGACAGGGGAACGCACTGAAGCTTTCTTT. This sequence encodes CASSSTGTGERTEAFF. The chain couples TRBV7-3 to TRBJ1-1, with TRBD1 identical over 10 bases. CDR1 is SGHTA and CDR2 is FQGTGA in the germline V gene. This CDR3 has 16 residues. The V segment lost 4 bases and the J segment 4 bases; nucleotides outside the gene matches: 9.

This clonotype has more than one count but fewer than ten. CDR3 DNA: TGTGCCAGCTCACCACGGGCTCCCCCTAACTATGGCTACACCTTC. Its translation: CASSPRAPPNYGYTF. The V gene is TRBV18, the J gene TRBJ1-2; D gene unclear. CDR3 length: 15 residues. Trimming pared 1 base from V and 0 bases from J, leaving 9 bases between. Germline V gives CDR1 KGHSH, CDR2 LQKENI.

This clonotype was counted a few times. The rearrangement joins TRBV20-1 to TRBJ2-1; 7 positions match TRBD2. Looked up from germline, CDR1 is DFQATT and CDR2 is SNEGSKA (reference sequence). J gave up 10 bases and V 8 bases, and 17 bases lay outside the gene matches. The CDR3 spans 14 residues. CDR3 DNA sequence: TGCAGTCGTGGGACTACCTGGGGAGGAGAAGAGCAGTTCTTC. It yields the protein CSRGTTWGGEEQFF.

This clonotype was seen only a few times. This rearrangement joins TRBV28 to TRBJ2-7; D not resolved. The CDR3 is made up of 15 amino acids. V lost 6 bases to trimming and J lost 4 bases, with 19 bases between them. Germline values: CDR1 MDHEN, CDR2 SYDVKM. CDR3 region: CASSTPGRVPYEQYF. The CDR3, as DNA: TGTGCCAGCAGCACACCAGGTCGGGTACCGTACGAGCAGTACTTC.